The rows below give T cell receptor beta chains drawn from one sample of a study of blood T cell repertoires in COVID-19. Only in-frame clones appear in the TCRdb table, and some are missing; sequencing was by immunoSEQ multiplex PCR. Here the sample spans some 110,000 clones, 84% being singletons. Input material: PBMCs or T cells enriched from blood (not recorded which). These receptors originate from a woman between 25 and 40 years old who had recovered from COVID-19. The conserved cysteine and the conserved F or W are not part of the CDR3 here.

J gene,CDR3 length,V gene,CDR3 protein
TRBJ1-2,15,TRBV24-1,ATSDSYVEDRERGYT
TRBJ2-5,11,TRBV5-1,ASSLDGGSTQY
TRBJ1-6,12,TRBV7-8,ASSSTRQGSPLH
TRBJ2-4,17,TRBV4-3,ASSHPAATSGMGKNIQY
TRBJ2-1,11,TRBV11-2,ASRGGSSIEQF
TRBJ2-5,15,TRBV3-1/TRBV3-2,ASSQGMSSGSSETQY
TRBJ1-3,11,TRBV27,ASQRSGGNTIY
TRBJ1-2,15,TRBV28,ASSPPNVYSTSYGYT
TRBJ2-2,12,TRBV6-4,ASSDLAGAGELF
TRBJ2-5,12,TRBV4-1,ASSQLQGEETQY
TRBJ2-1,13,TRBV25-1,ASSEYRTGGNEQF
TRBJ1-1,13,TRBV15,ATSRPGSLNTEAF
TRBJ2-1,14,TRBV24-1,ATSDAGRSSYNEQF
TRBJ1-3,14,TRBV28,ASGIKDRISGNTIY
TRBJ2-1,14,TRBV18,ASSPQYRGLYNEQF
TRBJ1-5,13,TRBV19,ASSMRGRLDQPQH
TRBJ2-2,12,TRBV7-2,ASGKQANTGELF
TRBJ1-2,16,TRBV15,ATSRGGRDRAYNYGYT
TRBJ2-7,13,TRBV10-3,AISESPSGHYEQY
TRBJ2-5,9,TRBV28,ASRYQETQY
TRBJ1-1,12,TRBV7-6,ASSLKGANTEAF
TRBJ2-3,14,TRBV4-3,ASSQRASGRSDTQY
TRBJ2-2,15,TRBV4-2,ASSPTGQMINTGELF
TRBJ1-1,11,TRBV12-3/TRBV12-4,ASRRQENTEAF
TRBJ1-4,13,TRBV4-2,ASSHQQGTNEKLF
TRBJ2-3,11,TRBV6-5,ASRRDSADTQY
TRBJ2-5,10,TRBV29-1,SVVEGEETQY
TRBJ2-7,17,TRBV7-9,ASSSHEYLAGGMYYEQY
TRBJ1-3,15,TRBV28,ASSLPRRGNSGNTIY
TRBJ2-3,13,TRBV5-1,ASSLASGGADTQY
TRBJ2-3,14,TRBV4-1,ASSLQAGLSTDTQY
TRBJ1-6,14,TRBV18,ASSRTGGAGNSPLH
TRBJ2-7,13,TRBV21-1,ASTGLPNPDYEQY
TRBJ2-5,11,TRBV5-1,ASSRDSQETQY
TRBJ1-2,10,TRBV30,AWSYREYGYT
TRBJ2-7,13,TRBV6-5,ASSQGRGKTYEQY
TRBJ2-5,12,TRBV5-1,ASSSGTSGETQY
TRBJ2-7,11,TRBV19,ASSRTQGYEQY
TRBJ1-6,10,TRBV30,ASTGLGSPLH
TRBJ2-3,15,TRBV2,ASSEGLSGRGTDTQY
TRBJ2-7,12,TRBV5-4,ASSSSGRPYEQY
TRBJ2-5,19,TRBV28,ASSLSRARGLAESGGETQY
TRBJ2-7,11,TRBV29-1,SVEEGQAYEQY
TRBJ2-1,16,TRBV4-2,ASSQDHSGRGGASGQF
TRBJ1-2,11,TRBV6-5,ASSWTVHYGYT
TRBJ2-5,13,TRBV7-9,ASSLGTSGQETQY
TRBJ2-2,13,TRBV7-2,ASSFVGQGAGELF
TRBJ2-7,11,TRBV7-8,ASTWDRAYEQY
TRBJ1-2,11,TRBV9,ASSAYRAWGYT
TRBJ1-5,10,TRBV27,ASSLSGGVRH
TRBJ1-5,12,TRBV28,ASSQGQPNQPQH
TRBJ1-4,13,TRBV5-1,ASSPEGQRNEKLF
TRBJ1-1,9,TRBV30,AMGLVAEAF
TRBJ2-7,12,TRBV6-5,ASRGPGLGYEQY
TRBJ1-4,12,TRBV6-2/TRBV6-3,ASSYSGGREKLF
TRBJ2-7,16,TRBV10-3,AISGSGLAGGLSYEQY
TRBJ2-1,12,TRBV9,ASSVGTPGLGQF